The 13 T cell receptor beta chains below were found in one sample sequenced in a study of type 1 and type 2 diabetes patients. Amplification started from genomic DNA. A primer set of 30 forward and 13 reverse primers amplified the CDR3. MiXCR was run by TCRdb on the multiplex PCR reads, yielding one entry per CDR3 protein. The sample holds about 270,000 distinct CDR3 sequences; around 47% are singletons and the top ten take roughly 13%. The sequencing sample was made of peripheral blood mononuclear cells (PBMCs). Receptors originate from a man younger than 35 with type 2 diabetes.

In its sample, this clonotype was seen many times. The chain couples TRBV19 to TRBJ1-1; no reliable D call. The CDR3 contains 13 residues. Germline CDR1 is LNHDA and CDR2 is SQIVND (reference sequence). The V gene lost 2 bases and the J gene lost 4 bases, with 8 bases spanning the gap. The CDR3 DNA follows: TGTGCCAGTAGTATACAGTCCGGCACTGAAGCTTTCTTT. This translates into CASSIQSGTEAFF.

In its sample, this clonotype was seen a few times. The V and J genes are TRBV12-3 or TRBV12-4 and TRBJ1-1; D gene ambiguous. The V and J ends lost 8 bases and 3 bases respectively, with 10 bases between them. The CDR3 loop spans 12 amino acids. This CDR3 reads CASGLVYTEAFF. In DNA form, the CDR3 reads TGTGCCAGCGGACTCGTTTACACTGAAGCTTTCTTT.

V usage is TRBV7-2 and J usage is TRBJ2-7; possible D gene TRBD2, 6 bases. The germline gives CDR1 SGHTA, CDR2 FQGNSA. The CDR3 is made up of 20 amino acids. The V gene lost 1 base and the J gene lost 5 bases, with 30 bases spanning the gap. The CDR3 nucleotides are TGTGCCAGCAGCTTAGTACCCGATATCCCCCACCGGGGGAAGTCGGACGAGCAGTACTTC. Protein: CASSLVPDIPHRGKSDEQYF. Full variable domain (remainder filled in from reference TRBV7-2 and TRBJ2-7): GAGVSQSPSNKVTEKGKDVELRCDPISGHTALYWYRQSLGQGLEFLIYFQGNSAPDKSGLPSDRFSAERTGGSVSTLTIQRTQQEDSAVYLCASSLVPDIPHRGKSDEQYFGPGTRLTVT.

The chain combines TRBV12-3 or TRBV12-4 with TRBJ1-6; 7 bases match TRBD1. V lost 6 bases to trimming and J lost 1 base; unmatched junction nucleotides: 6. CDR3 length equals 16 residues. Written as DNA, the CDR3 is TGTGCCAGCAGGGACCAGGGGGGATCCTATAATTCACCCCTCCACTTT. Protein sequence: CASRDQGGSYNSPLHF.

This sequence joins TRBV5-1 and TRBJ2-2; 7 bases line up with TRBD1. The trim removed 5 bases at V and 6 bases at J, leaving 7 bases unmatched. The germline gives CDR1 SGHRS, CDR2 YFSETQ. There are 14 residues in the CDR3. The CDR3 DNA is TGCGCCAGCAGTACAAACAGGGGCCCCGGGGAGCTGTTTTTT. It is translated as CASSTNRGPGELFF.

Details on this clonotype: At one of its ends the junction is not consistent with the germline gene, which may arise from a read error. The chain links TRBV4-1 to TRBJ1-4; no reliable D call. The CDR3 has 13 residues. Germline V CDR1 and CDR2: MGHRA, YSYEKL. The CDR3 spells CASSLTVNEKLFF. The CDR3 DNA follows: TGTGCCAGCAGCTTAACTGTTAATGAAAAACTGTTTTTT.

The V gene is TRBV7-2, the J gene TRBJ2-7; 9 bases fit TRBD1. V lost 1 base and J lost 6; bases outside the gene matches: 4. Looked up from germline, CDR1 is SGHTA and CDR2 is FQGNSA. This CDR3 is 14 amino acids long. CDR3 in amino acids: CASSLGQGGREQYF. The CDR3 region has the DNA TGTGCCAGCAGCTTAGGACAGGGGGGACGCGAGCAGTACTTC.

V is TRBV6-5 and J is TRBJ2-5; perhaps TRBD2 as D (5 bases). V lost 6 bases, J lost 2 bases, and 13 bases lay in between. CDR3 length: 14 amino acids. CDR1 and CDR2 (germline): MNHEY, SVGAGI. The CDR3 region is CASSLDGVQETQYF. In nucleotides, the CDR3 is TGTGCCAGCAGCCTTGACGGGGTACAAGAGACCCAGTACTTC.

This chain connects TRBV5-1 to TRBJ2-3, with TRBD2 identical over 7 bases. Germline V gene lookup returns CDR1 SGHRS and CDR2 YFSETQ. V lost 0 bases and J lost 0; bases outside the gene matches: 4. The CDR3 sequence is 16 residues long. The DNA for the CDR3 is TGCGCCAGCAGCTTGGGGCTAGCGGAGAGCACAGATACGCAGTATTTT. This gives the protein CASSLGLAESTDTQYF.

The chain has TRBV10-1 and TRBJ2-2, with no clear D. Germline V gene lookup returns CDR1 WNHNN and CDR2 SYGVQD (reference sequence). V lost 4 bases and J lost 7, with 7 bases in between. The CDR3 is made up of 12 amino acids. The CDR3 spells CASSGTGGELFF. CDR3 nucleotides: TGCGCCAGCAGTGGGACCGGCGGGGAGCTGTTTTTT.

The rearrangement links TRBV27 to TRBJ2-5; 7 bases match TRBD2. Gene TRBJ2-1 matches the end of the DNA better, so the J call may be wrong. Germline CDR1 and CDR2: MNHEY and SMNVEV (reference sequence). The CDR3 runs to 14 residues. The CDR3 spells CASSPTGLGVKQFF. Written as DNA, the CDR3 is TGTGCCAGCAGTCCGACTGGACTAGGCGTAAAGCAGTTCTTC.

The V call is TRBV12-3 or TRBV12-4, the J call TRBJ2-1; D gene ambiguous. This CDR3 comprises 12 residues. V was shortened by 5 bases and J by 5 bases, with 7 bases between the two germline ends. This chain's CDR3 is CASSDSNNEQFF. The CDR3 DNA is TGTGCCAGCAGTGACTCAAACAATGAGCAGTTCTTC.

This chain connects TRBV15 to TRBJ2-5; TRBD2 aligns across 9 bases. Germline V CDR1 and CDR2: LNHNV, YYDKDF (reference sequence). With 0 bases clipped from V and 5 bases from J, the junction kept 10 bases outside the gene matches. The CDR3 totals 17 residues. The CDR3 spells CATSRDLGSGSGETQYF. The CDR3 DNA is TGTGCCACCAGCAGAGATCTCGGTAGCGGGAGTGGGGAGACCCAGTACTTC.